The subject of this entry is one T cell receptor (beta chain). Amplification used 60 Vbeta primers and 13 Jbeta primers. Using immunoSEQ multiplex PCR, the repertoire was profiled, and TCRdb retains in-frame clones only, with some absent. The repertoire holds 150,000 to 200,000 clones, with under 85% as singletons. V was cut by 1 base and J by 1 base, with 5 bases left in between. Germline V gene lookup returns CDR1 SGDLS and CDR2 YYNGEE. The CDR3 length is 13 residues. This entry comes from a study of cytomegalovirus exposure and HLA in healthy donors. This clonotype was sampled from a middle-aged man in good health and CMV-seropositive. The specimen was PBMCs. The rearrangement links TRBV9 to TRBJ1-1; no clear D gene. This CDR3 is CASSVYGNTEAFF. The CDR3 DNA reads TGTGCCAGCAGCGTATACGGGAACACTGAAGCTTTCTTT.